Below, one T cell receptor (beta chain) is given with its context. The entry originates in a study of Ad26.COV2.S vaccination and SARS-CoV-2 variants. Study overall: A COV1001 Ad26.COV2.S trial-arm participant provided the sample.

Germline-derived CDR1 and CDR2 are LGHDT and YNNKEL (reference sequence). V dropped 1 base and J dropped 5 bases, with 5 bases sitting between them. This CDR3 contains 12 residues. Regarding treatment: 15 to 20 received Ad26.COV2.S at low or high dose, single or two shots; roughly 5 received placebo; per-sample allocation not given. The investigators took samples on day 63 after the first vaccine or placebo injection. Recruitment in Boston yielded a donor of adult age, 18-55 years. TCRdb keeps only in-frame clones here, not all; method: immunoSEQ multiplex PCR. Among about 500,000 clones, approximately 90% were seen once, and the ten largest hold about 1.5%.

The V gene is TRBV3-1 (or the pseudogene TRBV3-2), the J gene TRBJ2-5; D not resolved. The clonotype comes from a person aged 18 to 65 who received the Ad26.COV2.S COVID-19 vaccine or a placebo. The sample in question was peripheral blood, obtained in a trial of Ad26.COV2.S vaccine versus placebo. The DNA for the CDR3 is TGTGCCAGCAGCCAAGGGTGGGAGACCCAGTACTTC. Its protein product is CASSQGWETQYF.